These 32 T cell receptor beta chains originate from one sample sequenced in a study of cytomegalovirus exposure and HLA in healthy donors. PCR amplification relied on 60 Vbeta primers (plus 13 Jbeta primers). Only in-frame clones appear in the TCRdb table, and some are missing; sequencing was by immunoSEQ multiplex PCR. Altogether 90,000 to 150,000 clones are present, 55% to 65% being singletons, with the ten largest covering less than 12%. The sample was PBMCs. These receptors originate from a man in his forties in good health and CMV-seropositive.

The CDR3 reads CASSPRLADNEQFF. In nucleotides, the CDR3 is TGTGCCAGCAGCCCCCGACTAGCGGACAATGAGCAGTTCTTC. This rearrangement joins TRBV5-6 to TRBJ2-1, with TRBD2 identical over 9 bases. In germline, CDR1 is SGHDT, CDR2 YYEEEE. CDR3 length: 14 residues. V lost 4 bases, J lost 5 bases, and 4 bases stayed unmatched.

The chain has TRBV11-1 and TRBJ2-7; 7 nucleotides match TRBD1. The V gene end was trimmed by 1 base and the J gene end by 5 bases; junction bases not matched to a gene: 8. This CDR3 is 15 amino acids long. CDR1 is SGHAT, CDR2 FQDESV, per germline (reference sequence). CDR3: CASSLETGSRNEQYF. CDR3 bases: TGTGCCAGCAGCTTAGAGACAGGGTCGCGTAACGAGCAGTACTTC.

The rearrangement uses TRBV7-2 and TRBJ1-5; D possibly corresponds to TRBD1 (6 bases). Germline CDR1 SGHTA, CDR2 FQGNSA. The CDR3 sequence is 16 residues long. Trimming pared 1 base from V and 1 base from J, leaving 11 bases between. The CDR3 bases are TGTGCCAGCAGCTTAGTAGGGGGTGTAAGCAATCAGCCCCAGCATTTT. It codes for CASSLVGGVSNQPQHF.

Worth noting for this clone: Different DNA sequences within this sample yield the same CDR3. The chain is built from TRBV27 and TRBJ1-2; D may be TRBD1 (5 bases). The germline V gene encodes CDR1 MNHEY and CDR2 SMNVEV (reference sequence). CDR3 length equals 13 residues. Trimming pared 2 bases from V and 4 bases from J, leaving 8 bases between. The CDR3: CASSLQGSYGYTF. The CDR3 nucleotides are TGTGCCAGCAGTTTACAGGGAAGCTATGGCTACACCTTC.

CDR3 coding DNA: TGCAGCGCCCGGACAGGGAGAAGGCCCCCCTACGAGCAGTACTTC. This codes for CSARTGRRPPYEQYF. The V gene is TRBV29-1, the J gene TRBJ2-7; 8 nucleotides agree with TRBD1. Trimming at V came to 7 bases and at J to 2 bases, leaving 13 bases not matched to a gene. The germline V gene encodes CDR1 SQVTM and CDR2 ANQGSEA. The CDR3 contains 15 residues.

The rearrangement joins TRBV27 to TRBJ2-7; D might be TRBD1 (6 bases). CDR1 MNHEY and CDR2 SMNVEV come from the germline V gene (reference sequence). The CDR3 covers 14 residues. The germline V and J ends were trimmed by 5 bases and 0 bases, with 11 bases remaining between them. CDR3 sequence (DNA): TGTGCCAGCAGTCCCCGACAGGACTCCTACGAGCAGTACTTC. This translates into CASSPRQDSYEQYF.

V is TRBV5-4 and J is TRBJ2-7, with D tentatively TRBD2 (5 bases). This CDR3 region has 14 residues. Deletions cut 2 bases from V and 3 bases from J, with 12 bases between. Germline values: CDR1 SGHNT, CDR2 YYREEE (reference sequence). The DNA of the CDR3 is TGTGCCAGCAGCTTACTAGATTTAGGCTACGAGCAGTACTTC. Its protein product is CASSLLDLGYEQYF.

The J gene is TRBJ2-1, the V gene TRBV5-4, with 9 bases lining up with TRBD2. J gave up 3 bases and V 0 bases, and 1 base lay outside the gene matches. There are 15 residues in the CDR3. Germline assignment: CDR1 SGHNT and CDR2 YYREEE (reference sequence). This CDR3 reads CASSLASGVYNEQFF. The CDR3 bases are TGTGCCAGCAGCTTGGCTAGCGGGGTCTACAATGAGCAGTTCTTC.

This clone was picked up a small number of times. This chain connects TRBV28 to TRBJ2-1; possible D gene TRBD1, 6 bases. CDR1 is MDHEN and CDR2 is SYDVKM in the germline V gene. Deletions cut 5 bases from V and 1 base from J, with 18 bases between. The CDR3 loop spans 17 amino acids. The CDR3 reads CASSPPMGAPSYNEQFF. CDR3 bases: TGTGCCAGCAGTCCCCCCATGGGGGCTCCGTCCTACAATGAGCAGTTCTTC.

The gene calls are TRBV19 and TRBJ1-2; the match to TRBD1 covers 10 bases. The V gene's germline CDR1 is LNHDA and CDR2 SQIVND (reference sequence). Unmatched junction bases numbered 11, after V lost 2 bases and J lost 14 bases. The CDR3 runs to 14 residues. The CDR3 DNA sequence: TGTGCCAGTAGTATACGGACTAGACAGGGGGCGGAGACCTTC. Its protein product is CASSIRTRQGAETF.

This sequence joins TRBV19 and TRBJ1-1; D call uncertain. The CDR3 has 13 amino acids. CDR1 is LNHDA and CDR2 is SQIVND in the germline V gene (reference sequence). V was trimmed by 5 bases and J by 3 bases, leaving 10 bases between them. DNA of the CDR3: TGTGCCAGTAGTGTTCGGTACGACACTGAAGCTTTCTTT. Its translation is CASSVRYDTEAFF. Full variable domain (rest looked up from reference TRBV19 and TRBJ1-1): DGGITQSPKYLFRKEGQNVTLSCEQNLNHDAMYWYRQDPGQGLRLIYYSQIVNDFQKGDIAEGYSVSREKKESFPLTVTSAQKNPTAFYLCASSVRYDTEAFFGQGTRLTVV.

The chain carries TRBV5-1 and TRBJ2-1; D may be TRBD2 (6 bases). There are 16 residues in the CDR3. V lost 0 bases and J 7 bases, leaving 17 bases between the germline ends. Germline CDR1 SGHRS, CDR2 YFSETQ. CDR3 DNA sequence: TGCGCCAGCAGCTTGGCTTGGGGGGTAGAAGGTAATGAGCAGTTCTTC. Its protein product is CASSLAWGVEGNEQFF.

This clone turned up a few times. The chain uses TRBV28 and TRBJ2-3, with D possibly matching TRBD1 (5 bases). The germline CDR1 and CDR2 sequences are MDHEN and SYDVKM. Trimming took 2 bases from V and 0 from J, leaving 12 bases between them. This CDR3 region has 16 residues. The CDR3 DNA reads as TGTGCCAGCAGTTTACGAAGGGGCAGAAGCACAGATACGCAGTATTTT. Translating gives CASSLRRGRSTDTQYF.

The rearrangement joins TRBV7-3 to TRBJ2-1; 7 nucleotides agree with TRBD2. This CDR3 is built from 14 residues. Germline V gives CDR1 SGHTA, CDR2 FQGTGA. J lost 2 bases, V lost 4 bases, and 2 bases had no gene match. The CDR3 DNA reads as TGTGCCAGCAGCTCAGCGGGGACCTACAATGAGCAGTTCTTC. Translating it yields CASSSAGTYNEQFF.

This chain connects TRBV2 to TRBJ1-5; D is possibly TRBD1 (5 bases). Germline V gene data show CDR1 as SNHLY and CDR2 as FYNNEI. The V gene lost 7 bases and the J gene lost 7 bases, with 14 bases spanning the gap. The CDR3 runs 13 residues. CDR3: CASTPGSEQPQHF. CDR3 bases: TGTGCCAGCACCCCAGGGTCAGAGCAGCCCCAGCATTTT.

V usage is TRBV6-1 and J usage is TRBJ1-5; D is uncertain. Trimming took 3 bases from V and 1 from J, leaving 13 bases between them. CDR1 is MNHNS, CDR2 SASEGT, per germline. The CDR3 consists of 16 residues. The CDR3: CASSEYQHGSNQPQHF. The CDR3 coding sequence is TGTGCCAGCAGTGAGTACCAACACGGGAGCAATCAGCCCCAGCATTTT.

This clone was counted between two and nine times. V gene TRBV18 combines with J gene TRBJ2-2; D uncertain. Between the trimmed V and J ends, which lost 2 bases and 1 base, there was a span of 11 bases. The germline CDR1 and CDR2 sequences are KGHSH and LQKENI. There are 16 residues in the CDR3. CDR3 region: CASSPMPSGNTGELFF. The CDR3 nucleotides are TGTGCCAGCTCACCAATGCCCTCAGGGAACACCGGGGAGCTGTTTTTT.

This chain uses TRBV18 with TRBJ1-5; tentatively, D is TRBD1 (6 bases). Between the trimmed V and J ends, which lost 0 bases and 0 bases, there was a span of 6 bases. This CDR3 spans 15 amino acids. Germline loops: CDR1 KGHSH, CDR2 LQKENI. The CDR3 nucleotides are TGTGCCAGCTCACCACCAGGGGGTAGCAATCAGCCCCAGCATTTT. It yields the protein CASSPPGGSNQPQHF.

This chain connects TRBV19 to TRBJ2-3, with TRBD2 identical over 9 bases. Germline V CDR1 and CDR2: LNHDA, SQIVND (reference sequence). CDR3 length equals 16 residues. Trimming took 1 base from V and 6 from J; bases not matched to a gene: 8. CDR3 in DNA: TGTGCCAGTAGTATAGGGACCCTAGCGGGATCGGATACGCAGTATTTT. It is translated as CASSIGTLAGSDTQYF. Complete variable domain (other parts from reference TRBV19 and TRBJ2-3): DGGITQSPKYLFRKEGQNVTLSCEQNLNHDAMYWYRQDPGQGLRLIYYSQIVNDFQKGDIAEGYSVSREKKESFPLTVTSAQKNPTAFYLCASSIGTLAGSDTQYFGPGTRLTVL.

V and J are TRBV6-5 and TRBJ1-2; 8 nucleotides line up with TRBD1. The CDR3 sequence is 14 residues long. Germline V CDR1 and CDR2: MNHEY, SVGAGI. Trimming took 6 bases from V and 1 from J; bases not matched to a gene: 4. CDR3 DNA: TGTGCCAGCAGGACAGGGGCACTTAACTATGGCTACACCTTC. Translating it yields CASRTGALNYGYTF.

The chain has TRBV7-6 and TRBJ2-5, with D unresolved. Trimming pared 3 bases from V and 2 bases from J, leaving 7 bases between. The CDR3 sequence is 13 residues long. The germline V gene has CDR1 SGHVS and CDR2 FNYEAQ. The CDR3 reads CASSLTQQETQYF. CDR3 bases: TGTGCCAGCAGCTTGACACAGCAAGAGACCCAGTACTTC.

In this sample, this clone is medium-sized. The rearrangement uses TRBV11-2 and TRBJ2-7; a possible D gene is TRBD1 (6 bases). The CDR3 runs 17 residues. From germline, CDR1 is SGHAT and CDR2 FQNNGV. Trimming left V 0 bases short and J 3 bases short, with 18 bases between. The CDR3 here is CASSLEDEGVRVYEQYF. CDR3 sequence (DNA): TGTGCCAGCAGCTTAGAGGATGAGGGGGTGAGAGTCTACGAGCAGTACTTC.

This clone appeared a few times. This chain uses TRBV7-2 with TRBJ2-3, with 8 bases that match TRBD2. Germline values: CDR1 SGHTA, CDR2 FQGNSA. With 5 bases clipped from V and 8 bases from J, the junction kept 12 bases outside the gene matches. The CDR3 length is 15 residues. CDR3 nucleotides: TGTGCCAGCAGCCGGGGGCCTAGCGGGCGGGGTACGCAGTATTTT. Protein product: CASSRGPSGRGTQYF.

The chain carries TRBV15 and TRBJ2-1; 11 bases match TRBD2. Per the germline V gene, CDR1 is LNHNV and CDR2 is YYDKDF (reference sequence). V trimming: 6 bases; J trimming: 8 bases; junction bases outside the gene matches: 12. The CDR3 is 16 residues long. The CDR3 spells CATRETGSGRVDEQFF. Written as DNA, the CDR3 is TGTGCCACCAGGGAAACGGGTAGCGGGAGGGTTGATGAGCAGTTCTTC.

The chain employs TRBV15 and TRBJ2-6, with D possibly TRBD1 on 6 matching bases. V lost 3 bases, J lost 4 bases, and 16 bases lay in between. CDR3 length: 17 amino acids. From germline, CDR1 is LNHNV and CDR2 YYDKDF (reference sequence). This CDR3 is CATSRIKRGTGANVLTF. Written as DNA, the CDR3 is TGTGCCACCAGCAGGATAAAAAGGGGGACGGGGGCCAACGTCCTGACTTTC.

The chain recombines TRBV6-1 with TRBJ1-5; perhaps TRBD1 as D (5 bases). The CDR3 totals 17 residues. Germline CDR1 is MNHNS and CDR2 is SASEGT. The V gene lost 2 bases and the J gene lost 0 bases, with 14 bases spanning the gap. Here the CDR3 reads CASSEFGRADSNQPQHF. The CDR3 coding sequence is TGTGCCAGCAGTGAATTTGGCAGGGCCGATAGCAATCAGCCCCAGCATTTT.

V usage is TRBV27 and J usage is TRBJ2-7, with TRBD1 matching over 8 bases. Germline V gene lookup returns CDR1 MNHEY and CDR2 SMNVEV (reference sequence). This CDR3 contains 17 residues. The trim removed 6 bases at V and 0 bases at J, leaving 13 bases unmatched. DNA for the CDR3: TGTGCCAGCAGACCCGCTTTGGGCGGACAGGGCTCCTACGAGCAGTACTTC. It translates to CASRPALGGQGSYEQYF.

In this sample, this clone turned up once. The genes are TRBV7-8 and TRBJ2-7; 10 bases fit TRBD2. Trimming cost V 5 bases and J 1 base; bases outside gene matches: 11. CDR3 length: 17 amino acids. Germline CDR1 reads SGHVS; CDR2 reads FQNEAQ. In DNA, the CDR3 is TGTGCCAGCAGCCCCCTGGGCGGACTAGCGGTTTCCTACGAGCAGTACTTC. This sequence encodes CASSPLGGLAVSYEQYF.

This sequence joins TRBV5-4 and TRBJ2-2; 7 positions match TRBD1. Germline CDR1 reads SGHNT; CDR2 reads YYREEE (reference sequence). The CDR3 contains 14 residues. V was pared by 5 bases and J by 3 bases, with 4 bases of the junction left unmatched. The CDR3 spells CASSPTGHTGELFF. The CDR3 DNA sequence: TGTGCCAGCAGTCCGACAGGGCACACCGGGGAGCTGTTTTTT.

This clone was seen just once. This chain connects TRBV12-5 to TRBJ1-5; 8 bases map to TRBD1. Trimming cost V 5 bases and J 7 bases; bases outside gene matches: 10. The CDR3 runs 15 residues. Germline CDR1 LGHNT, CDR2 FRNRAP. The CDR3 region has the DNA TGTGCTAGTGGTGCGTCGACAGGGGTTTACCAGCCCCAGCATTTT. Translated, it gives CASGASTGVYQPQHF.

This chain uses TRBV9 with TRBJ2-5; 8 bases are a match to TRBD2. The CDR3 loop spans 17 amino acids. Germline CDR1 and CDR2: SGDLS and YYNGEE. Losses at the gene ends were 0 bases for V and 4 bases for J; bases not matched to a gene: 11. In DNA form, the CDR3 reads TGTGCCAGCAGCGTAGGGGGGTTAATAGCGGGGTCAGAGACCCAGTACTTC. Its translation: CASSVGGLIAGSETQYF.

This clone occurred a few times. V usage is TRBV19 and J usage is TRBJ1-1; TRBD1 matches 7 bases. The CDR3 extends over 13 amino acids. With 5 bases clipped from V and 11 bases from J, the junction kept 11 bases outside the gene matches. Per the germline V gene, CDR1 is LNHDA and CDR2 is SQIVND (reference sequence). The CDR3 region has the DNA TGTGCCAGTAGTTCCAGACAGGGTCTTTTGGCTTTCTTT. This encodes CASSSRQGLLAFF.